Given below is one TCR beta chain in context. Its antigen is still unknown. These data are taken from a study of T cells in narcolepsy. At the level of the study: Donors had narcolepsy type 1 or type 2, or were healthy controls. Regarding the study as a whole: Blood of same and different patients, but not healthy controls, reportedly held recurring autoreactive clonotypes. No autoreactive T cell clone sequences appeared in some memory CD4+ repertoires. HCRT-specific and TRIB2-specific autoreactive clonotypes appeared among same-patient CSF and blood CD4+ clonotypes.

The CDR3 is 17 amino acids. CDR1 and CDR2 from the germline V gene are SGHRS and YFSETQ. Trimming shortened V by 1 base and J by 2 bases, and 17 bases separated the two germline ends. Profiling relied on immunoSEQ multiplex PCR, and the TCRdb table lists in-frame clones only, not all of them. The table shows tens of thousands of clones, with about nine tenths occurring only once. Sequencing used CD45RA- memory CD4+ T cells from PBMCs. The rearrangement uses TRBV5-1 and TRBJ2-3; tentatively, D is TRBD2 (6 bases). The TCR was taken from a human donor with narcolepsy. Here the CDR3 reads CASSLRGTAGVTDTQYF. The CDR3 DNA sequence: TGCGCCAGCAGCTTGCGCGGGACTGCTGGTGTCACAGATACGCAGTATTTT. Looking up the rest from reference TRBV5-1 and TRBJ2-3 gives the full variable domain: KAGVTQTPRYLIKTRGQQVTLSCSPISGHRSVSWYQQTPGQGLQFLFEYFSETQRNKGNFPGRFSGRQFSNSRSEMNVSTLELGDSALYLCASSLRGTAGVTDTQYFGPGTRLTVL.